The text below deals with one T cell receptor (beta chain). The specificity of this receptor is unknown. Nothing much larger sits one base from this clone, and base qualities are not available. These data are taken from a study of blood T cell repertoires in COVID-19 (dated by TCRdb to 2019 to 2021). About the investigation overall: The collaborator samples originated in the United States, Italy and Spain and spanned the acute and convalescent phases of COVID-19. The material from the prospective study consisted of cDNA or gDNA derived from T cells, B-cell-depleted T cells, or PBMCs. The samples were drawn from the first 160 participants of the ongoing ImmuneRACE study and from 1,254 subjects provided by 6 global collaborators. Where HLA class I and class II types were available, the types were taken from metadata supplied by the sample provider, not from assay-based typing. Subjects who had been exposed to COVID-19, were actively infected with it, or had recovered from it provided the deeply sampled blood TCRbeta repertoires that made up the dataset. A de-identified subject ID, COVID-19 status, age in years and sex were almost always included in the sample metadata. The repertoires were made available in a free public database intended to serve as a resource for research on the immune response to SARS-CoV-2. Results the study describes overall, beyond this receptor: The amount of clinical and demographic metadata varied by source and participant and was provided uncurated.

The junction shows trimming of 0 bases on V and 0 bases on J, plus 8 bases between the germline ends. CDR1 and CDR2, per the germline V gene, are LGHNA and YSLEER. Including cysteine and phenylalanine, the CDR3 has 16 amino acids. Left in the record is the CDR3 DNA by itself, 48 bases read in frame from the first base. The immunoSEQ Assay, a bias-controlled multiplex PCR, was used to amplify TCRbeta CDR3 regions from genomic DNA. The original pipeline was this. Within the assay, amplification of reference gene primers was used to estimate how many nucleated cells each sample contained. To quantify the absolute abundance of each unique TCRbeta CDR3 rearrangement, sequence reads were collapsed and filtered. For each sample, productive Simpson clonality was calculated by taking the square root of Simpson's diversity index across productive rearrangements. The immuneACCESS repertoire file appears here via TCRdb, limited to in-frame rearrangements. These files lack a portion of the clones; in checked studies, under half of the deficit traces to unresolved V genes, and the cause of the others is not known. V and J calls and clone size follow that table, whereas D and trimming were derived from the DNA. Recorded for this sample are approximately 350,000 clones; under 95% of them occurred a single time. The top ten clonotypes cover more than 3% of the sample.

A second Seattle source provided samples from volunteer blood donors who had recovered from COVID-19. Whole blood was collected in K2EDTA tubes by collaborating institutions according to the institutions' own protocols. Collaborator samples were shipped for TCRbeta analysis as frozen whole blood, isolated PBMCs, or DNA extracted from either sample type. Recombination connected TRBV4-3 to TRBJ2-2; tentative D gene TRBD1, with 5 bases matching. The specimen was peripheral blood. The TCR was taken from a woman between 18 and 30 years old who had recovered from COVID-19. The sequenced DNA: TGCGCCAGCAGCCAAGATCCAGGGTCGAACACCGGGGAGCTGTTTTTT. Its protein product is CASSQDPGSNTGELFF.